A single T cell receptor beta chain is shown here with its context. The antigen is undetermined. The sample is drawn from a study of T cell responses to AZD1222 COVID-19 vaccine. Study outcomes and limitations: Epitopes outside B.1.351 and B.1.1.7 mutated regions reportedly drew nearly half of spike TCRs. At baseline, just five to seven AZD1222 recipients tested seropositive.

Germline V gene lookup returns CDR1 LNHDA and CDR2 SQIVND (reference sequence). The CDR3 totals 13 residues. The ends lost 10 bases at V and 5 bases at J; junction bases unmatched: 10. Sequenced by immunoSEQ multiplex PCR; TCRdb stores in-frame clones only, minus some. The repertoire includes tens of thousands of clones, over 75% of them detected once, and approximately 25% sits in the top ten. Here the sequenced sample was peripheral blood, taken on day 0 of AZD1222 vaccination. The TCR comes from an adult in good health. The chain links TRBV19 to TRBJ2-5, with 7 bases aligning to TRBD2. The CDR3 sequence: CATSTEGGETQYF. CDR3 nucleotide sequence: TGTGCCACCTCGACAGAGGGAGGGGAGACCCAGTACTTC.